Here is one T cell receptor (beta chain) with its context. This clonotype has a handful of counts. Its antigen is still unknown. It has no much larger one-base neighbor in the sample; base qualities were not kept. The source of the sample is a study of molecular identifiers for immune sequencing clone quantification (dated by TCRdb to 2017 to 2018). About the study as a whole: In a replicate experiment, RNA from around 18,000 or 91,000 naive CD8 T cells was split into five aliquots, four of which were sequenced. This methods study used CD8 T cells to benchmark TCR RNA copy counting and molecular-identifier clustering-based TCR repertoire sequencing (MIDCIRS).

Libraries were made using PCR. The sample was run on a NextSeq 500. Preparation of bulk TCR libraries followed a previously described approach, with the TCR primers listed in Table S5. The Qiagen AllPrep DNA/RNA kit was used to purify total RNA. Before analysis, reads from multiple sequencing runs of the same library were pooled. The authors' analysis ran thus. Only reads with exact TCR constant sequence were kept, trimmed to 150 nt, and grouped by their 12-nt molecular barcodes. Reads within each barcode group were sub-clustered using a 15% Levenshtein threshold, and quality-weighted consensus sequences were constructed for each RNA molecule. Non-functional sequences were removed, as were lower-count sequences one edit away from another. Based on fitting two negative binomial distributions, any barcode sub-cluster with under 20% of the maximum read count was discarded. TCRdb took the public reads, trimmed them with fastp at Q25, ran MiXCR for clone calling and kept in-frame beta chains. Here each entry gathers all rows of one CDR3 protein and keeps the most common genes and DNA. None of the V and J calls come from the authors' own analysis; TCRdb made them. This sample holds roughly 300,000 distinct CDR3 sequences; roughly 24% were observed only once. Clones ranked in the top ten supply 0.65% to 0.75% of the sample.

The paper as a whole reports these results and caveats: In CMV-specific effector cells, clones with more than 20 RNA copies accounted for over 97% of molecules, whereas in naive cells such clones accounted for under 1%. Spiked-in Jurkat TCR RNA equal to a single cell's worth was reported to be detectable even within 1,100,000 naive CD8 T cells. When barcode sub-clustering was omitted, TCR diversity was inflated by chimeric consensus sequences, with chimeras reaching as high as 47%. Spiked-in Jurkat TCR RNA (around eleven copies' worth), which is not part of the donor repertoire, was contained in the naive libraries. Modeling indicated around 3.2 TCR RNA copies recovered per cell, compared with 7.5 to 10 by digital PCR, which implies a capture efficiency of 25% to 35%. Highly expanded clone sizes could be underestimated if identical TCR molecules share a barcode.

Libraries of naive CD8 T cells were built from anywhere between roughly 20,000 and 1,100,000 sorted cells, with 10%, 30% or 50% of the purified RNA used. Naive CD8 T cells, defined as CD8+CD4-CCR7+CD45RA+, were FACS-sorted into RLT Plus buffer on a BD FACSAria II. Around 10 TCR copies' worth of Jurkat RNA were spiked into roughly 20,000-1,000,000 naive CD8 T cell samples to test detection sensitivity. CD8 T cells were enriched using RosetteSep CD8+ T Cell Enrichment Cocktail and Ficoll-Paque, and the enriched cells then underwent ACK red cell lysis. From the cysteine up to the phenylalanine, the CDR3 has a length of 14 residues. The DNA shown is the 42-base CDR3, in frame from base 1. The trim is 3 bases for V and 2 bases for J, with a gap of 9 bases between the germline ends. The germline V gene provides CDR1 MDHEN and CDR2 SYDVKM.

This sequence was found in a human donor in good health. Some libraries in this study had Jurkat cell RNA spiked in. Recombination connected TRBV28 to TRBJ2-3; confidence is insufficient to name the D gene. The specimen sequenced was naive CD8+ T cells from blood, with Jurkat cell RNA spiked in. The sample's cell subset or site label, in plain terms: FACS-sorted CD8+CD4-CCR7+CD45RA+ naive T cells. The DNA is TGTGCCAGCAGTTTCTCGAGTCTCACAGATACGCAGTATTTT. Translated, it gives CASSFSSLTDTQYF.